This is a list of T cell receptor beta chains from one sample in a study of a mutant IDH1 vaccine in newly diagnosed glioma. No antigen is known for these receptors. TCRdb's copy holds only in-frame clones and misses some; the assay was immunoSEQ multiplex PCR. The table lists 50,000 to 65,000 clones, around nine tenths of them singletons. The sample here was PBMCs, taken from a glioma patient whose treatment included an IDH1 peptide vaccine. These receptors were taken from a man in his forties or fifties with glioma. CDR3s include the opening cysteine and the closing phenylalanine or tryptophan.

CDR3 | J | V | length
CASSRTGKETQYF | TRBJ2-5 | TRBV6-5 | 13
CASSLAELKSSGNTIYF | TRBJ1-3 | TRBV7-9 | 17
CASSQVFLAGGPSSYNEQFF | TRBJ2-1 | TRBV4-2 | 20
CASSFDRERRGYGYTF | TRBJ1-2 | TRBV7-2 | 16
CASSPTGDNTEAFF | TRBJ1-1 | TRBV28 | 14
CASSLGQSPGNTIYF | TRBJ1-3 | TRBV6-5 | 15
CASSPEAREGYGYTF | TRBJ1-2 | TRBV5-1 | 15
CAISPGQQETQYF | TRBJ2-5 | TRBV10-3 | 13
CASSFGTPYGYTF | TRBJ1-2 | TRBV7-9 | 13
CASSPPMAPHGYTF | TRBJ1-2 | TRBV6-5 | 14
CASSQSGTGVIDQYF | TRBJ2-7 | TRBV16 | 15
CASSIGWGQSEASAAEQYF | TRBJ2-7 | TRBV19 | 19
CASSPQSGFQETQYF | TRBJ2-5 | TRBV7-9 | 15
CASSTSGTARNGYTF | TRBJ1-2 | TRBV5-4 | 15
CASSEGQGPYEQYF | TRBJ2-7 | TRBV10-1 | 14
CASSLVREETQYF | TRBJ2-5 | TRBV5-4 | 13
CASSAWTSSNNEQFF | TRBJ2-1 | TRBV5-1 | 15
CASSRRTGFYNEQFF | TRBJ2-1 | TRBV6-5 | 15
CASSRGTGGDSSTDTQYF | TRBJ2-3 | TRBV11-3 | 18
CASSVAVGQGQFGYTF | TRBJ1-2 | TRBV9 | 16
CASSQGNSGSYEQYF | TRBJ2-7 | TRBV4-1 | 15
CASSLDRDGYFSYEQYF | TRBJ2-7 | TRBV11-1 | 17
CASSGRQGSEKLFF | TRBJ1-4 | TRBV19 | 14
CASSPTSGSYSYNEQFF | TRBJ2-1 | TRBV28 | 17
CASSYLGITNEKLFF | TRBJ1-4 | TRBV27 | 15
CASSRAGITNQPQHF | TRBJ1-5 | TRBV28 | 15
CASSYLAFVDTGELFF | TRBJ2-2 | TRBV6-6 | 16
CASSPRTSGGAYEQYF | TRBJ2-7 | TRBV5-4 | 16
CASSQLRTGPTDTQYF | TRBJ2-3 | TRBV14 | 16
CASSYLRGNTEAFF | TRBJ1-1 | TRBV6-5 | 14
CATSTRGMSNQPQHF | TRBJ1-5 | TRBV15 | 15
CAWSSGGYEQYF | . | TRBV30 | 12
CASSPGPGDTQHF | TRBJ1-5 | TRBV19 | 13
CAWRDSSYEQYF | TRBJ2-7 | TRBV30 | 12
CASSLGDRAEQYF | TRBJ2-7 | TRBV5-1 | 13
CASSSQGYGYTF | TRBJ1-2 | TRBV6-5 | 12
CASVGLAGAGYEQYF | TRBJ2-7 | TRBV6-1 | 15
CASAAGPQGDEQYF | TRBJ2-7 | TRBV7-6 | 14
CAGSYQTGSVATEQYF | TRBJ2-7 | TRBV6-5 | 16
CASTPRQGPGELFF | TRBJ2-2 | TRBV5-4 | 14
CAWSGGFPNTEAFF | TRBJ1-1 | TRBV30 | 14
CASIPGQGDYGYTF | TRBJ1-2 | TRBV19 | 14
CASRRTGVTEAFF | TRBJ1-1 | TRBV6-6 | 13
CASTQGARGLYEQYF | TRBJ2-7 | TRBV19 | 15
CASSEAQYFYEQYF | TRBJ2-7 | TRBV2 | 14
CASSLGRQRGYEQYF | TRBJ2-7 | TRBV5-4 | 15
CASRVRASAGELFF | TRBJ2-2 | TRBV6-5 | 14